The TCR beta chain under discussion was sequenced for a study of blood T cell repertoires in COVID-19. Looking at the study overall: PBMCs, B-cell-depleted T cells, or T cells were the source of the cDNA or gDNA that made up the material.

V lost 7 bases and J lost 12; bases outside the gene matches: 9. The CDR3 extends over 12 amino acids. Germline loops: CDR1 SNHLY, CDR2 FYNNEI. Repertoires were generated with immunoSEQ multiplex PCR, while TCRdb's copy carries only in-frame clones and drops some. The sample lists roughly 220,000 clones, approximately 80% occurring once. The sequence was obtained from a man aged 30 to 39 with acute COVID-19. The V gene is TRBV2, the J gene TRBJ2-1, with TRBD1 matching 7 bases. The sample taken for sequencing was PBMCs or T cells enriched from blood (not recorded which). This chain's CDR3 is CASTGRGRRQFF. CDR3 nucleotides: TGTGCCAGCACTGGAAGGGGGCGGAGGCAGTTCTTC.